Listed here is a single TCR beta chain. This entry is derived from a study of identical twins. V shed 3 bases, J shed 7 bases, and the junction held 11 bases outside the gene matches. The CDR3 consists of 16 residues. CDR1 is MRHNA and CDR2 is SNTAGT in the germline V gene. TCRdb recomputed calls from the 5' RACE reads with MiXCR, one row per CDR3 protein. The table shows some 240,000 distinct CDR3 sequences, with about 8.3% occurring only once. The same data also went into a second study, on yellow fever vaccine responses in identical twins. That work adds: Convergence reportedly seemed to mark part of the twins' vaccine T cell response, with personalization marking the rest.

Material: CD8+ T cells sorted from blood. The V call is TRBV6-4, the J call TRBJ2-1; 8 bases fit TRBD2. The receptor was isolated from a woman between 18 and 29 years old in good health. CDR3 DNA sequence: TGTGCCAGCAGTGAAACTAGCGGAGGGGGAAGGAATGAGCAGTTCTTC. As protein: CASSETSGGGRNEQFF.